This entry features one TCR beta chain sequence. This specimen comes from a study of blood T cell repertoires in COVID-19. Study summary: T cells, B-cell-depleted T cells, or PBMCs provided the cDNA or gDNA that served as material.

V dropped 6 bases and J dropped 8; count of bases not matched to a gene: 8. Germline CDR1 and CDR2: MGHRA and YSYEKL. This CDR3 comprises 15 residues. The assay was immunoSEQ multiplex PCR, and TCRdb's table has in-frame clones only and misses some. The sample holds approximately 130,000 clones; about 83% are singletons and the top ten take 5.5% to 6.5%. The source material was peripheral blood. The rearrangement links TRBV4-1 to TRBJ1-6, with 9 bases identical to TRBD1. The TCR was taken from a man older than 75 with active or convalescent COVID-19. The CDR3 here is CASRYRDRDDSPLHF. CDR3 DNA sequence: TGCGCCAGCAGATACCGGGACAGGGATGATTCACCCCTCCACTTT.